The source of this T cell receptor (beta chain) is a study of T cells in Graves' hyperthyroidism and ophthalmopathy. Findings and caveats of the study: Ophthalmopathy onset followed model prediction by a median approximately seven months.

What was amplified from RNA transcripts were TCR beta CDR3 regions. The HTBI primer set was used in a first-round RT-PCR of the TCR CDR3. TCRdb passed the multiplex PCR reads through MiXCR, listing each CDR3 protein once. The sample shows some 550,000 distinct CDR3 sequences, 15% to 20% of them seen only once. Uncontrolled infection, other autoimmune disease, pregnancy or lactation barred patients from enrollment. Orbital computed tomography and thyroid ultrasound, together with serum TRAb and thyroxine and clinical symptoms, were used for diagnoses. Worth noting for this clonotype: No antigen is known for it.

V trimming: 4 bases; J trimming: 6 bases; junction bases outside the gene matches: 8. The germline V gene encodes CDR1 KGHSH and CDR2 LQKENI. The CDR3 is 16 residues long. This clonotype was sampled from a woman in her 40s with Graves' ophthalmopathy. The genes are TRBV18 and TRBJ2-2, with 10 bases fitting TRBD1. Sequenced material: blood. This chain's CDR3 is CASSQHGQGGAGELFF. In DNA form, the CDR3 reads TGTGCCAGCTCACAGCACGGACAGGGGGGCGCCGGGGAGCTGTTTTTT.